This TCR beta chain was recorded in a study of T cell clones after liver transplantation. About the study: TCRbeta sequencing after a pre-transplant mixed lymphocyte reaction identified graft-donor-reactive clones, later tracked in post-transplant blood.

Study-wide findings and caveats: Rather than being deleted, graft donor-reactive T cells may have moved into the graft.

On this clone: The antigen remains undetermined.

Using immunoSEQ multiplex PCR, the repertoire was profiled, and TCRdb retains in-frame clones only, with some absent. This table has tens of thousands of clones, 80% to 95% appearing once. The specimen was CD4+ T cells from blood, collected roughly 25 months after liver transplant. The clonotype was recovered from a human patient who received a liver transplant. The T cells may partly be graft donor cells.

CDR3 loop: CASSVDGTNYGYTF. The CDR3 coding sequence is TGTGCCAGCAGCGTAGACGGAACTAACTATGGCTACACCTTC. The chain uses TRBV9 and TRBJ1-2; no definite D call. The CDR3 spans 14 residues. The V gene's germline CDR1 is SGDLS and CDR2 YYNGEE. Trimming removed 0 bases at V and 0 bases at J, with 6 bases between.